This T cell receptor beta chain came from a study of regulatory T cells in long-lasting Graves disease. Time point denoted: persistent/refractory GD, antithyroid drugs over 5 years with positive TRAb. PBMC-derived RNA was used for the TCR library. Assembly of TCR beta libraries relied on iRepertoire HTBI primers together with Arm-PCR of CDR3 regions. TCRdb fed the multiplex PCR reads into MiXCR, producing one record per CDR3 protein. The profile shows 650,000 to 700,000 distinct CDR3 sequences, around 30% of them singletons. The specimen comprised peripheral blood mononuclear cells (PBMCs), sampled when the disease was refractory, from a patient treated with antithyroid drugs. The clonotype originates from a female donor with Graves disease.

CDR3 region: CASSRLRPGQGRVNTEAFF. The CDR3 coding sequence is TGTGCCAGCAGCCGACTTAGACCGGGACAGGGAAGGGTGAACACTGAAGCTTTCTTT. This rearrangement joins TRBV14 to TRBJ1-1; 9 bases are a match to TRBD1. This CDR3 is 19 amino acids long. V lost 4 bases and J lost 0; bases outside the gene matches: 15. Germline V gene lookup returns CDR1 SGHDN and CDR2 FVKESK.